This T cell receptor beta chain came from a study of cytomegalovirus exposure and HLA in healthy donors. For the study at large: Caucasian-associated ancestry cluster membership applied to about four fifths of a few hundred genotyped donors. General study findings and limits: Some TCR beta chains (164 of them) were listed as cytomegalovirus-associated. Equally common other TCR beta chains were less clonally expanded than HLA-associated ones, a later analysis found. Being productive about 87% or about 30% of the time was typical of most TCR beta V segments in an earlier analysis.

In the PCR, 60 Vbeta and 13 Jbeta primers were used. TCRdb's table, derived via immunoSEQ multiplex PCR, lists solely in-frame clones and lacks some. Of more than 95,000 clones detected, roughly 78% appear once; the ten largest clones hold approximately 1.9%. Turning to this clone: The antigen is unknown.

CDR3 length: 12 residues. Trimming removed 1 base at V and 6 bases at J, with 7 bases between. CDR1 and CDR2 from the germline V gene are SGHAT and FQNNGV. Sequencing was performed on PBMCs. The origin of this receptor is a woman between 40 and 50 years old in good health and CMV-seronegative. V gene TRBV11-2 combines with J gene TRBJ2-7; weak D call: TRBD1 (6 bases). The CDR3, as DNA: TGTGCCAGCAGCTTAGGGACAGCCGAGCAGTACTTC. This gives the protein CASSLGTAEQYF.